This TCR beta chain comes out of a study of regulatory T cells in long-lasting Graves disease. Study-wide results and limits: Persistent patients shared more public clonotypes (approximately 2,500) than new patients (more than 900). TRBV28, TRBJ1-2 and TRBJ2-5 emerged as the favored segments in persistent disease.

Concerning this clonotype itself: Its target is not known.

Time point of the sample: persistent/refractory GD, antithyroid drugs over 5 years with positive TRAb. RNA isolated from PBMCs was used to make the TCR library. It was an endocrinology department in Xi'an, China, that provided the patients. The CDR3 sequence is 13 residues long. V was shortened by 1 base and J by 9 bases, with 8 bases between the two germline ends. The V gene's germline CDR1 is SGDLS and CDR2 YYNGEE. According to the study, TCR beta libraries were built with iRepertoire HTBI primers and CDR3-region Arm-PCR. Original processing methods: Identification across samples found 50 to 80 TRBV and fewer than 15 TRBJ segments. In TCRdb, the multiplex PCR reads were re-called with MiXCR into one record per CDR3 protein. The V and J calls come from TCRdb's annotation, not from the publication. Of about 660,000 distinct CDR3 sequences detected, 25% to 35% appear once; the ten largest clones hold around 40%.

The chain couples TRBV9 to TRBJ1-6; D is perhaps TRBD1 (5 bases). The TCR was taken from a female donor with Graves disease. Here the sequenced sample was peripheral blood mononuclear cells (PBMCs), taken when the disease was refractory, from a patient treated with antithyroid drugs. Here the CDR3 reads CASSVSGGSPLHF. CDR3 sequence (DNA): TGTGCCAGCAGCGTAAGCGGGGGTTCACCCCTCCACTTT.